This TCR beta chain appears in the sequencing data of a study of control samples from healthy donors and cancer patients. V was clipped by 2 bases and J by 4 bases, with 15 bases between them. This CDR3 spans 15 amino acids. The germline V gene encodes CDR1 GTSNPN and CDR2 SVGIG (reference sequence). Here immunoSEQ multiplex PCR was the method, and the copy in TCRdb shows in-frame clones only, minus some. This repertoire shows about 130,000 clones, approximately 95% found once; its top ten account for around 3.6%. The origin of this receptor is a man aged 25 to 40 in good health. V is TRBV30 and J is TRBJ2-1, with D possibly matching TRBD2 (5 bases). What was sequenced was blood. The CDR3 DNA sequence: TGTGCCTGGAGTTTCGTTAATACGGGATACAATGAGCAGTTCTTC. Protein: CAWSFVNTGYNEQFF.